The rows below give T cell receptor beta chains drawn from one sample of a study of cytomegalovirus exposure and HLA in healthy donors. The method was immunoSEQ multiplex PCR; TCRdb's version includes in-frame clones alone and lacks a portion of them. This table has roughly 150,000 clones, more than 75% appearing once. The sample was PBMCs. These receptors originate from a man between 18 and 29 years old in good health and CMV-seronegative. Each CDR3 is given with its conserved first and last residue. The D gene is left open where the match is weak. A row's size may be missing; if present it is once, few, many or a size class.

size | J | V | D | CDR3 | DNA
NA | TRBJ1-6 | TRBV7-2 | TRBD1 | CASSQSPGTGAYNSPLHF | TGTGCCAGCAGCCAAAGTCCCGGGACAGGGGCGTATAATTCACCCCTCCACTTT
once | TRBJ2-3 | TRBV29-1 | NA | CSAEAVDTQYF | TGCAGCGCTGAAGCGGTAGATACGCAGTATTTT
NA | TRBJ1-3 | TRBV19 | NA | CASTFTPGLGNTIYF | TGTGCCAGTACCTTCACTCCGGGTCTCGGAAACACCATATATTTT
once | TRBJ1-1 | TRBV27 | TRBD1 | CASSGGQGALNTEAFF | TGTGCCAGCTCTGGGGGACAGGGGGCTTTGAACACTGAAGCTTTCTTT
NA | TRBJ1-3 | TRBV7-2 | TRBD1 | CASSYGTGVGNTIYF | TGTGCCAGCAGCTATGGGACAGGGGTAGGAAACACCATATATTTT
NA | TRBJ2-2 | TRBV1 | NA | CTSSPLGQTMNTGELFF | TGCACCAGCAGCCCCCTAGGACAGACGATGAACACCGGGGAGCTGTTTTTT
NA | TRBJ1-6 | TRBV5-4 | NA | CASTPGGGSYNSPLHF | TGTGCCAGCACCCCGGGAGGGGGATCCTATAATTCACCCCTCCACTTT
NA | TRBJ2-2 | TRBV7-9 | NA | CASSSTEGAGELFF | TGTGCCAGCAGCTCAACCGAGGGGGCCGGGGAGCTGTTTTTT
NA | TRBJ1-2 | TRBV4-2 | NA | CASSQDQGSYGYTF | TGTGCCAGCAGCCAAGATCAGGGGAGCTATGGCTACACCTTC
NA | TRBJ1-3 | TRBV6-5 | NA | CASTNRVAQLDTIYF | TGTGCCAGCACAAACAGGGTTGCTCAATTGGACACCATATATTTT